This entry features one T cell receptor (beta chain) sequence. Its antigen is undetermined. This sample stems from a study of vaccination and CD4 T cells after COVID-19. Whole-study context: The authors exposed cells to overlapping spike peptides derived from SARS-CoV-2, HCoV-NL63, HCoV-OC43 and HCoV-229E.

With the Oncomine TCR Beta short-read assay, DNA from cultured CD4+ T cells was sequenced. The template was genomic DNA from cultured CD4+ T cells. TCRdb itself ran the PCR reads through MiXCR, one entry per CDR3 protein. This table holds roughly 9,600 distinct CDR3 sequences, under 30% found once. Noted treatment: roughly 11-day PBMC culture with coronavirus spike peptide pools or control peptides (ViraFEST assay). First, ViraFEST expanded antigen-specific T cells with peptide pools, and next it sequenced the TCRs. This CDR3 spans 15 amino acids. V lost 3 bases and J lost 8, with 19 bases in between. Germline values: CDR1 LNHDA, CDR2 SQIVND (reference sequence).

This specimen consisted of CD4+ T cells from blood, cultured in vitro, obtained after SARS-CoV-2 vaccination. The TCR was taken from a human donor who had recovered from COVID-19. The rearrangement joins TRBV19 to TRBJ1-2; possible D gene TRBD1, 6 bases. In DNA, the CDR3 is TGTGCCAGTAGTATGGGGGCAACCGACCCTAGAGGCTACACCTTC. Translating gives CASSMGATDPRGYTF.